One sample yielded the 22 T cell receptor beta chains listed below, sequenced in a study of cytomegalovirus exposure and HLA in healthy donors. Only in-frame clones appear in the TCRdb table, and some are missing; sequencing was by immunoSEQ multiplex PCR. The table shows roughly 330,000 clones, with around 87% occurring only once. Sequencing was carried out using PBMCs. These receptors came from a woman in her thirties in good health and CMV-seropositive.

The CDR3 loop reads CASSQRLKGAVANYGYTF. As DNA, the CDR3 is TGCGCCAGCAGCCAAAGGCTAAAGGGTGCGGTAGCTAACTATGGCTACACCTTC. The rearrangement links TRBV4-1 to TRBJ1-2; D remains unclear. Per germline, CDR1 MGHRA and CDR2 YSYEKL. The V end was cut by 2 bases, the J end by 0 bases, with 19 bases between. This CDR3 has 18 amino acids.

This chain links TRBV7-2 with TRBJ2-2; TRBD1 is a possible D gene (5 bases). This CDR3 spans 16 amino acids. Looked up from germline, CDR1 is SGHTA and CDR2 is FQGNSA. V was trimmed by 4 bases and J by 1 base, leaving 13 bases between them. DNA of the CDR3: TGTGCCAGCAGCTCCCCGCCAGGGCGGAACACCGGGGAGCTGTTTTTT. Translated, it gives CASSSPPGRNTGELFF.

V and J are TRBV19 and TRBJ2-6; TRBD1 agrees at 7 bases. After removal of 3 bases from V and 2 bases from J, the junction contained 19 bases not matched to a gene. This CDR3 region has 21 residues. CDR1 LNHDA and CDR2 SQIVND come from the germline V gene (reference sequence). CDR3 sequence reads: CASSIISIQGRYPPGANVLTF. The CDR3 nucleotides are TGTGCCAGTAGTATCATAAGTATACAGGGGCGATATCCTCCTGGGGCCAACGTCCTGACTTTC.

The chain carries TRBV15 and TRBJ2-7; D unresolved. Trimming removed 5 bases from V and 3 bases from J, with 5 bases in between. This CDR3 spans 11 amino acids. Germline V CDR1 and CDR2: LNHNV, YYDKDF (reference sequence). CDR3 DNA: TGTGCCACCAGCGGGGACTACGAGCAGTACTTC. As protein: CATSGDYEQYF.

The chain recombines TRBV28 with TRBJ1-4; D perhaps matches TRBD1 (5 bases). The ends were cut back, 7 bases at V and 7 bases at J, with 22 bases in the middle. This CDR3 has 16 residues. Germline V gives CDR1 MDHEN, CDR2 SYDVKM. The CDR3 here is CASKPSVGQGPEKLFF. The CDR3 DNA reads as TGTGCCAGCAAACCGAGCGTCGGACAAGGCCCTGAAAAACTGTTTTTT. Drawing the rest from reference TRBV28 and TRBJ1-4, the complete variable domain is DVKVTQSSRYLVKRTGEKVFLECVQDMDHENMFWYRQDPGLGLRLIYFSYDVKMKEKGDIPEGYSVSREKKERFSLILESASTNQTSMYLCASKPSVGQGPEKLFFGSGTQLSVL.

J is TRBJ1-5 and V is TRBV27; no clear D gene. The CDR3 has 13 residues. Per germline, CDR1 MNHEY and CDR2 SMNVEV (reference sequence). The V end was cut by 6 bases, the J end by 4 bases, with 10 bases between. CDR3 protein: CASSPLINQPQHF. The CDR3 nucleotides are TGTGCCAGCAGCCCACTAATAAATCAGCCCCAGCATTTT.

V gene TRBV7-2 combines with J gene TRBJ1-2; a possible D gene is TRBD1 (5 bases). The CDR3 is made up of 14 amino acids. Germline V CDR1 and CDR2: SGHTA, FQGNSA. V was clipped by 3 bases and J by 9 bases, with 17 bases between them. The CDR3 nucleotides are TGTGCCAGCAGCTTTGATTCACAGGCGATTAGCTACACCTTC. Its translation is CASSFDSQAISYTF. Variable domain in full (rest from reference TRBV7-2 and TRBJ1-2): GAGVSQSPSNKVTEKGKDVELRCDPISGHTALYWYRQSLGQGLEFLIYFQGNSAPDKSGLPSDRFSAERTGGSVSTLTIQRTQQEDSAVYLCASSFDSQAISYTFGSGTRLTVV.

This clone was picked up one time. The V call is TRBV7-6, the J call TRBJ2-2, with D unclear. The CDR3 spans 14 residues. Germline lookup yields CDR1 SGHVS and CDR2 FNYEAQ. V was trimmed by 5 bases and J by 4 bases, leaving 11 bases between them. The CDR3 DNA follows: TGTGCCAGCAGCCCGCGGTGGGTCACCGGGGAGCTGTTTTTT. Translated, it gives CASSPRWVTGELFF.

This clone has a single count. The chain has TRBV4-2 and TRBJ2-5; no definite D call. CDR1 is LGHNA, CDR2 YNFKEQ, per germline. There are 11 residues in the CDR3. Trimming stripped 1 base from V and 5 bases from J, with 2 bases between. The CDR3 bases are TGTGCCAGCAGCCAAGCGGAGACCCAGTACTTC. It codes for CASSQAETQYF.

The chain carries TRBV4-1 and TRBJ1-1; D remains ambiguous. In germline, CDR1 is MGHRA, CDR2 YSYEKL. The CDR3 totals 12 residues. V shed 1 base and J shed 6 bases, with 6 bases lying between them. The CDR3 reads CASSQVPAEAFF. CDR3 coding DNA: TGCGCCAGCAGCCAAGTACCTGCTGAAGCTTTCTTT.

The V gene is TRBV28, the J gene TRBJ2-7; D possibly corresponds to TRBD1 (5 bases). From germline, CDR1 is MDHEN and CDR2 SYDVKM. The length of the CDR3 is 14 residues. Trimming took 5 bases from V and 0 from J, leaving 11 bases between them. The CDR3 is CASSGTDTSYEQYF. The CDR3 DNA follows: TGTGCCAGCAGTGGCACGGACACCTCCTACGAGCAGTACTTC.

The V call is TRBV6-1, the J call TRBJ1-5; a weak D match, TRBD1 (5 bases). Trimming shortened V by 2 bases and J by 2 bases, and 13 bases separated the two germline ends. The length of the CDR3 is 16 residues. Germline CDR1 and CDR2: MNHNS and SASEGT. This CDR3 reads CASSERGGYGNQPQHF. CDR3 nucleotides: TGTGCCAGCAGTGAAAGGGGAGGATACGGCAATCAGCCCCAGCATTTT.

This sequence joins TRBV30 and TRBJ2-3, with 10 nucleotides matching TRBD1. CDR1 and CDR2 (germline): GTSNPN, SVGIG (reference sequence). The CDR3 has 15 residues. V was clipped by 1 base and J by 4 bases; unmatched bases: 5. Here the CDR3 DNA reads TGTGCCTGGAGTGGGAGACAGGGGGCCGCAGATACGCAGTATTTT. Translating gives CAWSGRQGAADTQYF.

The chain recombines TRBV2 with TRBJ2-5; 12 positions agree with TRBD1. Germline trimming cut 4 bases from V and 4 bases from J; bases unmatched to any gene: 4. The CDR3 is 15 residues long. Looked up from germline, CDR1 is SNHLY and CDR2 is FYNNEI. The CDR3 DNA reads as TGTGCCAGCAGTGCCGGGACAGGGGGCCGAGAGACCCAGTACTTC. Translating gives CASSAGTGGRETQYF.

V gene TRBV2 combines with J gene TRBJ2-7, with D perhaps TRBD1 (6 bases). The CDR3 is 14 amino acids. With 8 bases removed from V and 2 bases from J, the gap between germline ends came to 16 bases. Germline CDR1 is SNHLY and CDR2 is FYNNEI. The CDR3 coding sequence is TGTGCCAGCCGGATTTTACAGGGACCCTACGAGCAGTACTTC. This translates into CASRILQGPYEQYF.

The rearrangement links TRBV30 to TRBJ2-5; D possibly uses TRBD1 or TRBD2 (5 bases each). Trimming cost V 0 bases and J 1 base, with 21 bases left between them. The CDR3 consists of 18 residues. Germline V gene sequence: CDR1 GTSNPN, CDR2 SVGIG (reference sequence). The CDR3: CAWSVTTAQGSPQETQYF. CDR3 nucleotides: TGTGCCTGGAGTGTGACGACAGCCCAAGGGAGTCCCCAAGAGACCCAGTACTTC.

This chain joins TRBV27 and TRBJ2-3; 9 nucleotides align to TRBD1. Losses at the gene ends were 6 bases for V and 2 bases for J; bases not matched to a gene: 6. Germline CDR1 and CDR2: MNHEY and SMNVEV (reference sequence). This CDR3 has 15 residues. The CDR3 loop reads CASRLQGADTDTQYF. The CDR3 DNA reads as TGTGCCAGCAGACTACAGGGGGCGGACACAGATACGCAGTATTTT.

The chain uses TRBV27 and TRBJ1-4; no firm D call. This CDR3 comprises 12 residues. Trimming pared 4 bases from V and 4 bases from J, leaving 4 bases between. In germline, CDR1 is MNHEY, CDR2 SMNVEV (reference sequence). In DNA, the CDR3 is TGTGCCAGCAGTTCGTTTAATGAAAAACTGTTTTTT. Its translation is CASSSFNEKLFF.

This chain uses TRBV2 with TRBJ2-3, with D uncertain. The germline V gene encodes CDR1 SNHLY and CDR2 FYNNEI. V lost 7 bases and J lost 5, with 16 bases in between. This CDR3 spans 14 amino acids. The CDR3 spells CASISQTPGDTQYF. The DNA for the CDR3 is TGTGCCAGCATTTCCCAGACGCCGGGAGATACGCAGTATTTT.

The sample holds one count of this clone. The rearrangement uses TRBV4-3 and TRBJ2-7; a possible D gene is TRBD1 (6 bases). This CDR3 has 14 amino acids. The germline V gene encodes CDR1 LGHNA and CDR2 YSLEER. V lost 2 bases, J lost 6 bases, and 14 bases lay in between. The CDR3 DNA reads TGCGCCAGCAGCCAAAGAAGGGGGAGCCCCGAGCAGTACTTC. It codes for CASSQRRGSPEQYF.

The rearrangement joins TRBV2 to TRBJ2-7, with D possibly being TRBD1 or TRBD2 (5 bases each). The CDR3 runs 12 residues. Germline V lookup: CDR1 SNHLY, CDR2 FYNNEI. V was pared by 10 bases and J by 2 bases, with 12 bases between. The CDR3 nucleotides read TGTGCCATCCGGGACGGACCCTACGAGCAGTACTTC. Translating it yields CAIRDGPYEQYF.

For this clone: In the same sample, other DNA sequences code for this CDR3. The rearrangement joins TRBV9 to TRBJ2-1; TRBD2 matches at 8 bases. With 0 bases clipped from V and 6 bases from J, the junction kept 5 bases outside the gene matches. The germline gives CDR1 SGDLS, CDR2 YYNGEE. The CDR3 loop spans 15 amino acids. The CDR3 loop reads CASSVAGGPGNEQFF. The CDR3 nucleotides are TGTGCCAGCAGCGTAGCGGGGGGGCCTGGCAATGAGCAGTTCTTC.